The source of this T cell receptor (beta chain) is a study of T-cell memory formation after mild COVID-19. Study observations and caveats: Those CD4+ clones that contracted were mainly in CM and EM (CD8+ ones in EMRA). In pre-infection memory, a portion of responding clones appeared, which suggested that cross-reactive memory joined.

Concerning this clonotype itself: The antigen remains undetermined.

5'RACE primed at constant segments yielded TCR alpha and TCR beta cDNA libraries bearing sample barcodes and UMIs. Via MiXCR, TCRdb re-called the 5' RACE reads, giving one row per CDR3 protein. Here the sample spans 400,000 to 500,000 distinct CDR3 sequences, about 19% being singletons. The sample was PBMCs or a T cell subset sorted from them (not recorded which). The sequence was collected from an adult woman who had mild COVID-19 (a few samples of this study predate the infection). Cell type and time point are not known.

This CDR3 is CASGLVLGGVQETQYF. CDR3 DNA: TGTGCTAGTGGTTTGGTCCTAGGGGGGGTCCAAGAGACCCAGTACTTC. This sequence joins TRBV12-5 and TRBJ2-5; possibly TRBD2 for D (7 bases). The V gene lost 0 bases and the J gene lost 1 base, with 12 bases spanning the gap. The CDR3 is 16 amino acids. Looked up from germline, CDR1 is LGHNT and CDR2 is FRNRAP.